These 10 T cell receptor beta chains came from one sample sequenced in a study of siplizumab effects on memory and regulatory T cells. TCRdb's table, derived via immunoSEQ multiplex PCR, lists solely in-frame clones and lacks some. The sample yields 55,000 to 65,000 clones, around 97% seen once. The specimen was naive CD8+ T cells sorted from blood. Receptors originate from a human donor in good health.

The chain has TRBV7-6 and TRBJ2-3, with D possibly being TRBD2 (6 bases). V gave up 5 bases and J gave up 6 bases, with 12 bases separating them. CDR1 SGHVS and CDR2 FNYEAQ come from the germline V gene. The CDR3 sequence is 13 residues long. For the CDR3, the DNA is TGTGCCAGCAGCCTCGGAGGGGCGGATACGCAGTATTTT. This sequence encodes CASSLGGADTQYF.

The chain has TRBV7-3 and TRBJ2-1; D perhaps matches TRBD2 (6 bases). V was pared by 1 base and J by 6 bases, with 7 bases between. The germline V gene has CDR1 SGHTA and CDR2 FQGTGA. The CDR3 has 13 amino acids. The CDR3 sequence is CASSLMGGNEQFF. The DNA of the CDR3 is TGTGCCAGCAGCTTAATGGGGGGCAATGAGCAGTTCTTC.

V usage is TRBV27 and J usage is TRBJ2-2; D is ambiguous. The CDR3 length is 14 residues. Germline V lookup: CDR1 MNHEY, CDR2 SMNVEV (reference sequence). Trimming stripped 3 bases from V and 10 bases from J, with 15 bases between. The DNA of the CDR3 is TGTGCCAGCAGTTTCCAGGAGAGCGATGAGGAGCTGTTTTTT. Encoded protein: CASSFQESDEELFF.

The chain uses TRBV27 and TRBJ2-7; D remains ambiguous. The CDR3 runs to 15 residues. Germline V lookup: CDR1 MNHEY, CDR2 SMNVEV (reference sequence). V lost 1 base and J lost 7, with 17 bases in between. The DNA for the CDR3 is TGTGCCAGCAGTTTATTTCCTACTGGCTCTGAGGAGCAGTACTTC. Its protein product is CASSLFPTGSEEQYF.

The DNA of the CDR3 is TGTGCCAGCAGCGTAGCAGGGAACGCTATGGACACTGAAGCTTTCTTT. It specifies CASSVAGNAMDTEAFF. The chain carries TRBV9 and TRBJ1-1; TRBD1 is a possible D gene (5 bases). Trimming shortened V by 0 bases and J by 3 bases, and 15 bases separated the two germline ends. Per the germline V gene, CDR1 is SGDLS and CDR2 is YYNGEE. This CDR3 has 16 residues. The full variable domain, completed using reference TRBV9 and TRBJ1-1, is DSGVTQTPKHLITATGQRVTLRCSPRSGDLSVYWYQQSLDQGLQFLIQYYNGEERAKGNILERFSAQQFPDLHSELNLSSLELGDSALYFCASSVAGNAMDTEAFFGQGTRLTVV.

The J gene is TRBJ2-5, the V gene TRBV1; TRBD1, the D gene given by the table, was not confirmed from the DNA. TRBV1 is marked as a pseudogene. The CDR3 sequence is 20 residues long. The CDR3 loop is CTSSQDWPGGVRTISETQYF. CDR3 DNA sequence: TGCACCAGCAGCCAAGATTGGCCAGGGGGCGTTAGAACGATATCAGAGACCCAGTACTTC.

The chain uses TRBV7-6 and TRBJ2-7, with no clear D. Germline V gives CDR1 SGHVS, CDR2 FNYEAQ. The CDR3 is made up of 13 amino acids. V was pared by 1 base and J by 3 bases, with 7 bases between. CDR3 sequence: CASSLVVDYEQYF. CDR3 DNA sequence: TGTGCCAGCAGCTTAGTTGTGGACTACGAGCAGTACTTC. Looking up the rest from reference TRBV7-6 and TRBJ2-7 gives the full variable domain: GAGVSQSPRYKVTKRGQDVALRCDPISGHVSLYWYRQALGQGPEFLTYFNYEAQQDKSGLPNDRFSAERPEGSISTLTIQRTEQRDSAMYRCASSLVVDYEQYFGPGTRLTVT.

CDR3 bases: TGTGCCAGCAGTTACTCGCAGAAACGGGGCTACACCTTC. This gives the protein CASSYSQKRGYTF. The J gene is TRBJ1-2, the V gene TRBV6-5; unclear D gene. This CDR3 has 13 residues. Trimming pared 0 bases from V and 8 bases from J, leaving 10 bases between. CDR1 MNHEY and CDR2 SVGAGI come from the germline V gene.

The rearrangement links TRBV29-1 to TRBJ1-2; 7 bases are a match to TRBD1. The germline gives CDR1 SQVTM, CDR2 ANQGSEA. The CDR3 sequence is 15 residues long. Trimming at V came to 4 bases and at J to 2 bases, leaving 10 bases not matched to a gene. CDR3 region: CSVGGTVNRNYGYTF. CDR3 nucleotide sequence: TGCAGCGTTGGAGGGACAGTGAACCGGAACTATGGCTACACCTTC.

The CDR3 sequence: CASSSDWSSYNEQFF. CDR3 DNA: TGTGCCAGCAGCTCCGACTGGAGCTCCTACAATGAGCAGTTCTTC. V and J are TRBV7-2 and TRBJ2-1; D ambiguous. The CDR3 has 15 residues. V lost 4 bases and J 0 bases, leaving 10 bases between the germline ends. Germline CDR1 SGHTA, CDR2 FQGNSA.